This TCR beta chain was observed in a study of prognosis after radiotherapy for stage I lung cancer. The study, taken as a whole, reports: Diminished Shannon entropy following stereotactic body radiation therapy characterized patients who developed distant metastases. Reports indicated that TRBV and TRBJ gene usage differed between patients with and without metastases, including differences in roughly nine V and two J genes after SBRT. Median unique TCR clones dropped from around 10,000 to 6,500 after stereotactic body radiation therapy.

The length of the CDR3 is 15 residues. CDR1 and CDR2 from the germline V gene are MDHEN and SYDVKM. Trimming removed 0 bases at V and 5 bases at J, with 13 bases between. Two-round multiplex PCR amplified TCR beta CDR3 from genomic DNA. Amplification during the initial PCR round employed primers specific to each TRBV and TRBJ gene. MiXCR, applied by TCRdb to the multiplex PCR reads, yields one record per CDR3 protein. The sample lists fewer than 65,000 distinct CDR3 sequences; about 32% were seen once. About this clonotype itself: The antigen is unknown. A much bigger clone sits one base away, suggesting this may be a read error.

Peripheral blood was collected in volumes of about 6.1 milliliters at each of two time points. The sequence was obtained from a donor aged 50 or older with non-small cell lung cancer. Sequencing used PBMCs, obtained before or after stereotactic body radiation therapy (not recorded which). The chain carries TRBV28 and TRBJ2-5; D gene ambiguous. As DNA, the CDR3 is TGTGCCAGCAGTTTATGGGGGAAATCCTGGGAGACCCAGTACTTC. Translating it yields CASSLWGKSWETQYF.